This TCR beta chain came from a study of blood T cell repertoires in COVID-19. Concerning this clone: Relative to the germline gene, one junction end is altered; a read error may explain this.

Repertoires were generated with immunoSEQ multiplex PCR, while TCRdb's copy carries only in-frame clones and drops some. The sample shows about 53,000 clones, roughly nine tenths of them seen only once. Per the germline V gene, CDR1 is LNHNV and CDR2 is YYDKDF (reference sequence). CDR3 size: 14 residues. The chain couples TRBV15 to TRBJ2-7; D is possibly TRBD1 (5 bases). The TCR sequence derives from a man between 60 and 75 years old with active COVID-19. Sequenced material: peripheral blood. CDR3 in amino acids: CATSRASRMGPDLF. The CDR3 coding sequence is TGTGCCACCAGCAGAGCCTCGAGGATGGGGCCGGACCTCTTC.